One T cell receptor (beta chain) is described in this entry. Methods used by the authors: Reference gene primer amplification yielded estimated nucleated cell counts. Assay: immunoSEQ multiplex PCR; the TCRdb copy retains only in-frame clones and omits some. From that table come the V and J calls and clone size; the DNA was used to work out D and trimming. The data hold approximately 200,000 clones, with approximately 80% observed a single time. The sample originates from a study of blood T cell repertoires in COVID-19. The overall study: PBMCs, B-cell-depleted T cells, or T cells provided the cDNA or gDNA that made up the material.

The CDR3 runs to 16 residues. Germline values: CDR1 MNHNY, CDR2 SVGAGI (reference sequence). Trimming at V came to 8 bases and at J to 2 bases, leaving 10 bases not matched to a gene. This TCR derives from a woman older than 75 with acute or convalescent COVID-19. This chain connects TRBV6-6 to TRBJ2-1; 9 bases line up with TRBD2. The specimen was peripheral blood. The DNA for the CDR3 is TGTGCCAGCCTCACTAGCGGGTCGCCCCCCTACAATGAGCAGTTCTTC. Protein: CASLTSGSPPYNEQFF.